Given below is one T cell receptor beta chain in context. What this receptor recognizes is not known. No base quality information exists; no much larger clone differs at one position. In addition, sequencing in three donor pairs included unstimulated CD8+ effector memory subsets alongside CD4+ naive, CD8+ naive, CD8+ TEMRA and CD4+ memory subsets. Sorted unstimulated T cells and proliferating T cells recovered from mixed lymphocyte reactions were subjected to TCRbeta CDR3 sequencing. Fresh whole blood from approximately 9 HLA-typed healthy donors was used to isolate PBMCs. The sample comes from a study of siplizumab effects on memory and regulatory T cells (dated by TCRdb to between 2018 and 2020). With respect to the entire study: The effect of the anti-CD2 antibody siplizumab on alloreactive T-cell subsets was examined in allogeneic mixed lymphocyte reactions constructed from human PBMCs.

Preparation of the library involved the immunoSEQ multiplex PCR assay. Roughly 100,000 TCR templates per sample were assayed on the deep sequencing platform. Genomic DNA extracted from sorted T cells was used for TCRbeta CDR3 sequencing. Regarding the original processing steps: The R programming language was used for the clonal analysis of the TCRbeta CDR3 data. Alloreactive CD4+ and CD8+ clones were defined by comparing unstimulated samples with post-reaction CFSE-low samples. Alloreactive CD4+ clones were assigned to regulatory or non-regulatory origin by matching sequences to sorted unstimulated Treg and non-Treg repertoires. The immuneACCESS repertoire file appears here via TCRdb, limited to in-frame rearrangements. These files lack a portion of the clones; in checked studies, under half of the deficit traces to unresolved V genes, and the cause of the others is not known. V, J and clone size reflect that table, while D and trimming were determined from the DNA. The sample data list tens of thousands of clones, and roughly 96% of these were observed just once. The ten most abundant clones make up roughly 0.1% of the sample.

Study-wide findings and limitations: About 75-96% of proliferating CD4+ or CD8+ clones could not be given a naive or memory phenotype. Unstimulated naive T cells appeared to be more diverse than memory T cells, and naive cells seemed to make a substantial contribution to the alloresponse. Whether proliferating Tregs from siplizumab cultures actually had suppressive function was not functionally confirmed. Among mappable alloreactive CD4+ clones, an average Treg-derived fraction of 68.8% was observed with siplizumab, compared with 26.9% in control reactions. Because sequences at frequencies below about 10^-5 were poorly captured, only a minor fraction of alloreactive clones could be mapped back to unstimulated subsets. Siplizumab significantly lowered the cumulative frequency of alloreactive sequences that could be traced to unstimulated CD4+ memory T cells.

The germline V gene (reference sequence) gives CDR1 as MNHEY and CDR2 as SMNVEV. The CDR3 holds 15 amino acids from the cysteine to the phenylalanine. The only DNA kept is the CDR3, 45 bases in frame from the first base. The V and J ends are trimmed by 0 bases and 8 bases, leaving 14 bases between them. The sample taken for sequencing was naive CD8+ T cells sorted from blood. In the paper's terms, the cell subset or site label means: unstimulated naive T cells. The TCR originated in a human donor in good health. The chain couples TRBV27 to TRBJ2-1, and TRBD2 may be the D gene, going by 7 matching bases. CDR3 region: CASSLSGGGHDEQFF. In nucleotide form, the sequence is TGTGCCAGCAGTTTATCTGGGGGGGGGCATGATGAGCAGTTCTTC.